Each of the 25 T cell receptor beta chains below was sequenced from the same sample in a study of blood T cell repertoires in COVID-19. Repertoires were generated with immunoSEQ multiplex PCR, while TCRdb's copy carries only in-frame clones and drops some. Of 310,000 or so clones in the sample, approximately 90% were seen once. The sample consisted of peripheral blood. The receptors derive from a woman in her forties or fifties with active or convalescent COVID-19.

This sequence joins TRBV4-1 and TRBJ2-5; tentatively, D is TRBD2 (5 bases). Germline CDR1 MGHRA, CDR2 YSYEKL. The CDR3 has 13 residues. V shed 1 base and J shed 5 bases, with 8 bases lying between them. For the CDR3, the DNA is TGCGCCAGCAGCCAAGCGCGGGTGGAGACCCAGTACTTC. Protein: CASSQARVETQYF.

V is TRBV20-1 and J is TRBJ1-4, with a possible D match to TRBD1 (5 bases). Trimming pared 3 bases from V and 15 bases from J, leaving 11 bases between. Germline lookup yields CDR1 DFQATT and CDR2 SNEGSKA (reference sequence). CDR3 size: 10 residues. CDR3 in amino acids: CSASSGTVFF. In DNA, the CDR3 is TGCAGTGCTAGTAGCGGGACGGTGTTTTTT.

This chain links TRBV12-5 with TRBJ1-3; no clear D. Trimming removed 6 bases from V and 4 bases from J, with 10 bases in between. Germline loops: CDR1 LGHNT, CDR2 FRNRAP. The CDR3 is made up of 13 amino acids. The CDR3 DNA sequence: TGTGCTAGTGGGAAGACAAGGGGAAACACCATATATTTT. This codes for CASGKTRGNTIYF.

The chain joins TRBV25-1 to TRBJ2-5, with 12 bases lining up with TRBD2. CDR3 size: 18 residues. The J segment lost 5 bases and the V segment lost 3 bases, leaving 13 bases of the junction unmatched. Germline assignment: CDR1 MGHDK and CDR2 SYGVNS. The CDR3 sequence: CASSDRLAGAHPPETQYF. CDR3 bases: TGTGCCAGCAGTGACCGACTAGCGGGGGCCCACCCCCCCGAGACCCAGTACTTC.

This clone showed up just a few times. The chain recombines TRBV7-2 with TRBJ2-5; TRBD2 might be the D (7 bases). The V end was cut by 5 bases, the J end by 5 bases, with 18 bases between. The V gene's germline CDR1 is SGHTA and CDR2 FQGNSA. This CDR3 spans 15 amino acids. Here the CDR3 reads CASSPDGGAGETQYF. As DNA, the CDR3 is TGTGCCAGCAGCCCGGATGGGGGGGCCGGGGAGACCCAGTACTTC.

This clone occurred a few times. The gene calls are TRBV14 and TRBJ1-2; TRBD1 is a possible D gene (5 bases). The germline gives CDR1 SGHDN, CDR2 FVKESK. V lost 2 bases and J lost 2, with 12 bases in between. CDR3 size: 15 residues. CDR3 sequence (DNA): TGTGCCAGCAGCCAATCGGGCAGGGCGAACTATGGCTACACCTTC. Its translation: CASSQSGRANYGYTF.

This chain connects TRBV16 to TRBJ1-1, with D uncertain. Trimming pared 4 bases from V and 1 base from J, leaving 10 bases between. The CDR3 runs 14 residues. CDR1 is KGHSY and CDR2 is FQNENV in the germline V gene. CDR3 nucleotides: TGTGCCAGCAGCCTCCCAACCGGGAACACTGAAGCTTTCTTT. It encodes CASSLPTGNTEAFF.

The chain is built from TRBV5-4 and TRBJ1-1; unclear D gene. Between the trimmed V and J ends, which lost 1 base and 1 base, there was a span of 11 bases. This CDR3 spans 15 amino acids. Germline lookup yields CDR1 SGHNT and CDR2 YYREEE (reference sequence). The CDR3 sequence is CASSLLGRANTEAFF. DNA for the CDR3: TGTGCCAGCAGCTTGTTAGGGAGGGCGAACACTGAAGCTTTCTTT. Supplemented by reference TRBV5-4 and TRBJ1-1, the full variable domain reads ETGVTQSPTHLIKTRGQQVTLRCSSQSGHNTVSWYQQALGQGPQFIFQYYREEENGRGNFPPRFSGLQFPNYSSELNVNALELDDSALYLCASSLLGRANTEAFFGQGTRLTVV.

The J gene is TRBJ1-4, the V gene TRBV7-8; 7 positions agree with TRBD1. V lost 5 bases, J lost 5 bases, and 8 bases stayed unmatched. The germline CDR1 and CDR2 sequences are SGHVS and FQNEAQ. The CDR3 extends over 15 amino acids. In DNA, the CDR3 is TGTGCCAGCAGCCAAGACAGGGCCCAAAATGAAAAACTGTTTTTT. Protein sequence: CASSQDRAQNEKLFF.

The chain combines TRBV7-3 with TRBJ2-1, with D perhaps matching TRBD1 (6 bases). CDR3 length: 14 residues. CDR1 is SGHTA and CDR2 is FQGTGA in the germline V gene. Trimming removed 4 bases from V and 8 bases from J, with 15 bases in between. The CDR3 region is CASSSHGGEYEQFF. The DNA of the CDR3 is TGTGCCAGCAGCTCCCATGGGGGCGAGTATGAGCAGTTCTTC.

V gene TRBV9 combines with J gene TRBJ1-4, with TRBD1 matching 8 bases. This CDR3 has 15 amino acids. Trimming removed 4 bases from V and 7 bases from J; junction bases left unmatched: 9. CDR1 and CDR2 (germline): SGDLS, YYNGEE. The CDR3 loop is CASSNGQGRGEKLFF. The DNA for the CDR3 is TGTGCCAGCAGCAATGGACAGGGCCGAGGTGAAAAACTGTTTTTT.

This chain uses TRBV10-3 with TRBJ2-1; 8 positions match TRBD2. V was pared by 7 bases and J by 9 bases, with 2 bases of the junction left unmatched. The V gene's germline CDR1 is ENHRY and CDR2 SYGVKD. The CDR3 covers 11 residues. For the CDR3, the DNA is TGTGCCATCACCAGCGGGAGTGAGCAGTTCTTC. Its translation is CAITSGSEQFF.

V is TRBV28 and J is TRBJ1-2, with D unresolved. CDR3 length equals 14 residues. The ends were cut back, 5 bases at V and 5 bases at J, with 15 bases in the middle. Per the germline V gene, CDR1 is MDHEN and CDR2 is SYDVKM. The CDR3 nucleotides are TGTGCCAGCAGTCCCTCTACTGTTTTGTATGGCTACACCTTC. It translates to CASSPSTVLYGYTF.

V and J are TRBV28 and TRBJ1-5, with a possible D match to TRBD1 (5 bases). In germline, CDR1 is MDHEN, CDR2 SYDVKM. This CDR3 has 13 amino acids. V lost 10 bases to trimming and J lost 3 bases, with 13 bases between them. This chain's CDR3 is CATHRDFNQPQHF. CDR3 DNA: TGTGCCACCCACCGGGACTTCAATCAGCCCCAGCATTTT.

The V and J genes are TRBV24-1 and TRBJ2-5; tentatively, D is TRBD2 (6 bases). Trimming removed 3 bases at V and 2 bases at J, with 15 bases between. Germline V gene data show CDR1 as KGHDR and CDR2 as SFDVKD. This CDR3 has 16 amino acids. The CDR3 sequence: CATSDLGLEEQETQYF. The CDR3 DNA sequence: TGTGCCACCAGTGATCTGGGACTGGAGGAGCAAGAGACCCAGTACTTC.

The CDR3 sequence is CASSRLGGSPLHF. CDR3 sequence (DNA): TGTGCCAGCAGCCGACTCGGAGGTTCACCCCTCCACTTT. The rearrangement joins TRBV11-1 to TRBJ1-6; D is unresolved. V dropped 5 bases and J dropped 9 bases, with 11 bases sitting between them. CDR1 SGHAT and CDR2 FQDESV come from the germline V gene (reference sequence). The CDR3 spans 13 residues.

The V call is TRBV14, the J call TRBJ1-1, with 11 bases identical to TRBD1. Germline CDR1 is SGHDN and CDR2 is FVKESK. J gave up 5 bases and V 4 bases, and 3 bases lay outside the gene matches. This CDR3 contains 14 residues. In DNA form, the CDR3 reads TGTGCCAGCAGCCGATGGGACAGGGGGACTGAAGCTTTCTTT. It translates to CASSRWDRGTEAFF.

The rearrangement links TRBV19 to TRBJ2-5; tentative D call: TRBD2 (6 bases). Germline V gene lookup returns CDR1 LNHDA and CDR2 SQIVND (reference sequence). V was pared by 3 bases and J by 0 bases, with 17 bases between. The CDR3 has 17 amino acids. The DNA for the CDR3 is TGTGCCAGTAGTATTAGGGCCCGGGGGACGTACCAAGAGACCCAGTACTTC. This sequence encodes CASSIRARGTYQETQYF.

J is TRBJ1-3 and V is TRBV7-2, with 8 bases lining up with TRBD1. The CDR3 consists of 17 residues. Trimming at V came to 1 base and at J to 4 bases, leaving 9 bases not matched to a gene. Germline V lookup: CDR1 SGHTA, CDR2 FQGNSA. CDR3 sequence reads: CASSLGMQGAKGNTIYF. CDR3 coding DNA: TGTGCCAGCAGCTTAGGAATGCAGGGGGCGAAAGGAAACACCATATATTTT.

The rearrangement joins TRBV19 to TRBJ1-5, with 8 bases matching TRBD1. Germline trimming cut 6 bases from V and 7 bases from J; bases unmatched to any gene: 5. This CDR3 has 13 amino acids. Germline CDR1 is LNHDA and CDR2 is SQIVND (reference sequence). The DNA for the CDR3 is TGTGCCAGTAGGCCAGGGGGCGAACAGCCCCAGCATTTT. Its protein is CASRPGGEQPQHF. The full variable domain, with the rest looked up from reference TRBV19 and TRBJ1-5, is DGGITQSPKYLFRKEGQNVTLSCEQNLNHDAMYWYRQDPGQGLRLIYYSQIVNDFQKGDIAEGYSVSREKKESFPLTVTSAQKNPTAFYLCASRPGGEQPQHFGDGTRLSIL.

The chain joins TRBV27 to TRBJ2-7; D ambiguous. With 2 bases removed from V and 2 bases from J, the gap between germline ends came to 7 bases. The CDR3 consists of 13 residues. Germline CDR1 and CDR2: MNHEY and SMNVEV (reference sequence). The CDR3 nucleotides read TGTGCCAGCAGTTTAGGGCCCGCCTACGAGCAGTACTTC. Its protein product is CASSLGPAYEQYF.

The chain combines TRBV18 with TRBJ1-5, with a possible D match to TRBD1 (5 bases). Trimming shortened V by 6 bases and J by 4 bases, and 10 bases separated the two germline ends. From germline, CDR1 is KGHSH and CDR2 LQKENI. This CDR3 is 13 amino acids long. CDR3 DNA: TGTGCCAGCTCGCTGGGGCCTAATCAGCCCCAGCATTTT. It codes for CASSLGPNQPQHF.

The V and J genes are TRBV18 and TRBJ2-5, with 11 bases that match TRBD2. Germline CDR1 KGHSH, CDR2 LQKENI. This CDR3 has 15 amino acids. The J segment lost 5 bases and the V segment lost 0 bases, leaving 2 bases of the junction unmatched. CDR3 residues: CASSPPTSGGETQYF. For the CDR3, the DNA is TGTGCCAGCTCACCACCAACTAGCGGGGGTGAGACCCAGTACTTC.

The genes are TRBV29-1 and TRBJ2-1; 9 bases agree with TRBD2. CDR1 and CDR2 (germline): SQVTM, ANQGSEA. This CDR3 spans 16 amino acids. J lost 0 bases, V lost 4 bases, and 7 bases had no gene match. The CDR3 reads CSVGSLLAGSYNEQFF. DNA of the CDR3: TGCAGCGTTGGGTCCCTACTAGCGGGCTCCTACAATGAGCAGTTCTTC.

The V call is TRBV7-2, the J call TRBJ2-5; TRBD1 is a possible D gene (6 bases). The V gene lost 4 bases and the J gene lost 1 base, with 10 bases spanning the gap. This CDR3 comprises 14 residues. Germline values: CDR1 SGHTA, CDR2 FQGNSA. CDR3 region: CASSSDRFQETQYF. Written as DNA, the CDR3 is TGTGCCAGCAGCTCAGACAGGTTCCAAGAGACCCAGTACTTC.